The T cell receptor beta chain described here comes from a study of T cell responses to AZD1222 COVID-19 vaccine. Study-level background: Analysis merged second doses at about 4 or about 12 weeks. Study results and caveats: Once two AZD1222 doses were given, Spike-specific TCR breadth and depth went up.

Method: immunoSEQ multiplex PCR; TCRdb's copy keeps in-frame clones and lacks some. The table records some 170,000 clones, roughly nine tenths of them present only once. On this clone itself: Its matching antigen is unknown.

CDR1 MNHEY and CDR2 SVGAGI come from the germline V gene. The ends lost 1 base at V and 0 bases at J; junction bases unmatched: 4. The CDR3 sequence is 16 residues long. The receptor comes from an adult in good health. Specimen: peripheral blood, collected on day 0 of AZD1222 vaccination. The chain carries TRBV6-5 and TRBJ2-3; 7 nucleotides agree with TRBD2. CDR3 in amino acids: CASSYFGGGSTDTQYF. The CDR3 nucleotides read TGTGCCAGCAGTTACTTTGGGGGGGGTAGCACAGATACGCAGTATTTT.